This T cell receptor beta chain is from a study of siplizumab effects on memory and regulatory T cells (dated by TCRdb to the late 2010s). Broadly, across the study: The effect of the anti-CD2 antibody siplizumab on alloreactive T-cell subsets was examined in allogeneic mixed lymphocyte reactions constructed from human PBMCs. General conclusions and limits of the study: No functional confirmation was obtained for the suppressive function of proliferating Tregs from siplizumab cultures. Because sequences at frequencies below about 10^-5 were poorly captured, only a minor fraction of alloreactive clones could be mapped back to unstimulated subsets. Among mappable alloreactive CD4+ clones, an average Treg-derived fraction of roughly 70% was observed with siplizumab, compared with less than 35% in control reactions. The cumulative frequency of alloreactive sequences that could be traced back to unstimulated CD4+ memory T cells was significantly reduced by siplizumab. Unstimulated naive T cells appeared more diverse than memory T cells, and naive cells seemed to contribute substantially to the alloresponse. Roughly 80-96% of proliferating CD4+ or CD8+ clones could not be assigned a naive or memory phenotype.

Details on this clone: The antigen it binds to is not known. Base qualities were left out, and no much larger clone turns up one base away.

In addition, sequencing in three donor pairs included unstimulated CD8+ effector memory subsets alongside CD4+ naive, CD8+ naive, CD8+ TEMRA and CD4+ memory subsets. TCRbeta CDR3 sequencing was performed on sorted unstimulated T cells and on proliferating T cells recovered from mixed lymphocyte reactions. Fresh whole blood from approximately 10 HLA-typed healthy donors was used to isolate PBMCs. Library generation was performed with the immunoSEQ multiplex PCR assay. About 10^5 TCR templates per sample were assayed by the deep sequencing platform. Genomic DNA extracted from sorted T cells was used for TCRbeta CDR3 sequencing. In the paper's pipeline: The R programming language was used for clonal analysis of TCRbeta CDR3 data. Alloreactive CD4+ and CD8+ clones were identified by comparing unstimulated samples to CFSE-low samples taken after the reaction. Regulatory or non-regulatory origin of alloreactive CD4+ clones was assigned by matching sequences to the sorted unstimulated Treg and non-Treg repertoires. This immuneACCESS table, as held by TCRdb, lists in-frame sequences with V and J called but not all clones. Of the missing ones, under half trace to an unresolved V gene in checked studies; the others have no known cause. That table supplies the V and J calls and clone size; D and trimming were determined from the DNA. This sample holds about 60,000 clones; around four fifths were observed only once. The top ten clones comprise roughly 3.8% of the sample.

CDR3 length: 13 amino acids, cysteine to phenylalanine. Kept here is only the CDR3 DNA, which spans 39 bases and is read in frame from base 1. V is pruned by 2 bases and J by 8 bases, leaving 5 bases of the junction without a gene match. From a lookup of the germline V gene, CDR1 and CDR2 are SGHDN and FVKESK. The sequenced sample was memory CD4+ T cells sorted from blood. This sample's cell subset or site label indicates: unstimulated CD4+ memory T cells. This TCR was recovered from a human donor in good health. The chain was built from TRBV14 and TRBJ1-2, and 7 junction bases match TRBD1. The CDR3 is CASSQRGGGGYTF. The nucleotide sequence is TGTGCCAGCAGCCAACGAGGGGGCGGCGGCTACACCTTC.